A selection of T cell receptor beta chains follows, all from one sample in a study of chemoradiotherapy in HPV16-positive cancers. Assay used: immunoSEQ multiplex PCR; TCRdb lists only in-frame clones, some missing. The repertoire holds some 5,400 clones, 76% seen once, with approximately 28% in the top ten. This sample was taken from a patient who underwent chemoradiotherapy. The receptors here all came from a human donor with HPV-associated anogenital cancer. CDR3s include the opening cysteine and the closing phenylalanine or tryptophan. A D gene is named only where the DNA matches it firmly. Some rows mark clone size as missing; the rest say once, few, many or name a class of expanded clone.

abundance | d_gene | j_gene | v_gene | CDR3nt | CDR3aa
- | - | TRBJ1-6 | TRBV4-1 | TGCGCCAGCAGCCTCTACAGGGACTCACCCCTCCACTTT | CASSLYRDSPLHF
once | TRBD2 | TRBJ2-1 | TRBV7-2 | TGTGCCAGCAGCTTGACGGGGGGGAACTACAATGAGCAGTTCTTC | CASSLTGGNYNEQFF
- | - | TRBJ1-1 | TRBV4-1 | TGCGCCAGCAGCCAAGGGTCGGGTCGGAGGGGTGAAGCTTTCTTT | CASSQGSGRRGEAFF
- | - | TRBJ1-5 | TRBV7-9 | TGTGCCAGCAGCACCTCCGGGACTGGGATCAGTTCAAATCAGCCCCAGCATTTT | CASSTSGTGISSNQPQHF
once | - | TRBJ2-6 | TRBV5-1 | TGCGCCAGCAGCTTGGCCCCAGGTTTATCTGGGGCCAACGTCCTGACTTTC | CASSLAPGLSGANVLTF
- | TRBD1 | TRBJ2-7 | TRBV5-5 | TGTGCCAGCAGCTCTCACAGGGGGCCCTACGAGCAGTACTTC | CASSSHRGPYEQYF
- | - | TRBJ2-1 | TRBV5-1 | TGCGCCAGCAGCTTGACAGCCTACAGCTCCTACAATGAGCAGTTCTTC | CASSLTAYSSYNEQFF
few | - | TRBJ2-7 | TRBV5-1 | TGCGCCAGTCGGCCAACCGCTCGAGACGAGCAGTACTTC | CASRPTARDEQYF
- | - | TRBJ1-2 | TRBV5-1 | TGCGCCAGCAGCTTGGCGACGGGTCGATTGTATGGCTACACCTTC | CASSLATGRLYGYTF
- | - | TRBJ1-1 | TRBV5-6 | TGTGCCAGCAGCGGGCACACTGAAGCTTTCTTT | CASSGHTEAFF
- | - | TRBJ2-3 | TRBV30 | TGTGCCTGGCACGCTACCGGGACATATGTTGATACGCAGTATTTT | CAWHATGTYVDTQYF
- | - | TRBJ2-7 | TRBV18 | TGTGCCAGCTCACCACCGGTCCCATTAGAGAGCTACGAGCAGTACTTC | CASSPPVPLESYEQYF
- | TRBD1 | TRBJ2-5 | TRBV5-6 | TGTGCCAGCAGCTTGGGCAGGGGGTACGAGACCCAGTACTTC | CASSLGRGYETQYF
- | - | TRBJ1-2 | TRBV11-2 | TGTGCCAGCAGCTCAAATAGAGGGGGGCTTACTCGCCATGGCTACACCTTC | CASSSNRGGLTRHGYTF
- | TRBD2 | TRBJ2-7 | TRBV5-1 | TGCGCCAGCAGCTTGTCGGGTCTAGCGGGAGGCTCCTTGGAGCAGTACTTC | CASSLSGLAGGSLEQYF
- | - | TRBJ1-5 | TRBV19 | TGTGCCAGTAGTATAGGGGTTAATCAGCCCCAGCATTTT | CASSIGVNQPQHF
- | - | TRBJ2-5 | TRBV7-2 | TGTGCCAGCAGCTTAGTCCACAGCCGGGGAGAGACCCAGTACTTC | CASSLVHSRGETQYF
- | TRBD1 | TRBJ2-3 | TRBV18 | TGTGCCAGCTCACCGGGACAGGGGTCGGATACGCAGTATTTT | CASSPGQGSDTQYF
- | - | TRBJ2-1 | TRBV7-8 | TGTGCCAGCAGTCCGATCTATGAGCAGTTCTTC | CASSPIYEQFF